This record looks at one TCR beta chain sequence and its context. The data are from a study of shared T cell receptors in the human thymus. The CDR3 consists of 17 residues. The germline gives CDR1 SGHDN, CDR2 FVKESK. Trimming cost V 0 bases and J 0 bases, with 14 bases left between them. Some clones are missing from TCRdb's copy, which holds only in-frame ones; the method was immunoSEQ multiplex PCR. The sample yields 650,000 to 950,000 clones, 80% to 90% seen once. These data also featured in a second study, about human thymus T cells. That source adds: Those donating were healthy Finnish infants in corrective surgery for congenital heart defects. The related literature has documented a marked overlap of thymic repertoires among unrelated individuals.

Input material: thymocytes. The chain carries TRBV14 and TRBJ1-1; possible D gene TRBD1, 6 bases. The sequence was collected from a girl in the first two years of life with a congenital heart defect. The CDR3 here is CASSQERSGTLNTEAFF. CDR3 sequence (DNA): TGTGCCAGCAGCCAAGAGAGGTCCGGGACACTGAACACTGAAGCTTTCTTT.